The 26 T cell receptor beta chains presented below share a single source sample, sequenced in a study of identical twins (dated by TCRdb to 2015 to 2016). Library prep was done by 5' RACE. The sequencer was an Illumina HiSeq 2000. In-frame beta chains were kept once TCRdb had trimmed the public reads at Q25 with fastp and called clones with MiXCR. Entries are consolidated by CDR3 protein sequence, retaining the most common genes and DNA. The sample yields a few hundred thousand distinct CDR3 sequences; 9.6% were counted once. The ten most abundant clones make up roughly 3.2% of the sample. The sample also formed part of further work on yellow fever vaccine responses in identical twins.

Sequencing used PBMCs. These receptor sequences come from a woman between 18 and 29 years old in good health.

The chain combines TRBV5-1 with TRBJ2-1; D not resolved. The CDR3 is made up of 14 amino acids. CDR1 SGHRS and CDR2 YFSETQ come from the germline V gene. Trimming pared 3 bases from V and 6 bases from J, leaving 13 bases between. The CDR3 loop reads CASSSVDGTNEQFF. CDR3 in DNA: TGCGCCAGCAGCTCGGTAGACGGCACCAATGAGCAGTTCTTC.

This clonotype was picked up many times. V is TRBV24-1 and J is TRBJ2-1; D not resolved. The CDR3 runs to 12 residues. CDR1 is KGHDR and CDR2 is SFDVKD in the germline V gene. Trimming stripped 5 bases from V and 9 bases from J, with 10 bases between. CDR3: CATSVGNGEQFF. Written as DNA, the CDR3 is TGTGCCACCAGTGTTGGAAACGGTGAGCAGTTCTTC.

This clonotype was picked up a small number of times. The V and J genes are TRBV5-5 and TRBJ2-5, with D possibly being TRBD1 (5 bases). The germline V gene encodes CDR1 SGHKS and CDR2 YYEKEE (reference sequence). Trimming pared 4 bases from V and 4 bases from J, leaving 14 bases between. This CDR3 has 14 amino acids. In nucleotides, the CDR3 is TGTGCCAGCAGCCCCTTATGGGGCAGAGAGACCCAGTACTTC. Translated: CASSPLWGRETQYF.

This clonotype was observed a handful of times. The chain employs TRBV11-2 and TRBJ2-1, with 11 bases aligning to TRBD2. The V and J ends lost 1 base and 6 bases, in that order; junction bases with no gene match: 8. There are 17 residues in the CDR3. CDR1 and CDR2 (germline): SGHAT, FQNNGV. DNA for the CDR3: TGTGCCAGCAGCTTAGGTGCAGCTAGCGGGAGGTCCAATGAGCAGTTCTTC. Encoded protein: CASSLGAASGRSNEQFF.

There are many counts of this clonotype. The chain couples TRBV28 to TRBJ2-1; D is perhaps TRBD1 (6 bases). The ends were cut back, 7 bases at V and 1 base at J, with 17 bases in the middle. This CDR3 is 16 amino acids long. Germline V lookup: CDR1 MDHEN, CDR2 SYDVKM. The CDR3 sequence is CASKGKNRVSYNEQFF. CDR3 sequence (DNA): TGTGCCAGCAAGGGTAAAAACAGGGTTTCCTACAATGAGCAGTTCTTC.

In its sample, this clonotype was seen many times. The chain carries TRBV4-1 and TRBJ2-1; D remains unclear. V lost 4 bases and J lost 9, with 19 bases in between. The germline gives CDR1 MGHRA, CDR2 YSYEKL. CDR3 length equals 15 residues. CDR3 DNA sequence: TGCGCCAGCAGCCGAACAGACCAAGGGTTGGGTGAGCAGTTCTTC. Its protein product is CASSRTDQGLGEQFF.

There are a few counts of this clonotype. This chain's CDR3 is CASSPLDRGNEQYF. The CDR3 DNA sequence: TGTGCCAGCTCACCGTTGGACAGGGGAAACGAGCAGTACTTC. V and J are TRBV18 and TRBJ2-7, with 9 bases fitting TRBD1. V was clipped by 3 bases and J by 5 bases; unmatched bases: 5. The CDR3 covers 14 residues. Germline V gene data show CDR1 as KGHSH and CDR2 as LQKENI.

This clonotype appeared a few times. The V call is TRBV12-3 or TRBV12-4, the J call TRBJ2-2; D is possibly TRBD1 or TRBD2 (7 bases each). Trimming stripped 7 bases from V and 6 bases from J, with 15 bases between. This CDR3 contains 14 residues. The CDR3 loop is CASNPTGRAGELFF. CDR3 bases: TGTGCCAGCAATCCGACAGGGAGGGCCGGGGAGCTGTTTTTT.

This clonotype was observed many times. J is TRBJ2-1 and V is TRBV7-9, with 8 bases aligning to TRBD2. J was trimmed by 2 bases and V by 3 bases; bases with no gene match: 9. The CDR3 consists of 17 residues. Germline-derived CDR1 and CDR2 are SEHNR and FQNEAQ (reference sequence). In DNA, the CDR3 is TGTGCCAGCAGCTTCTCTGGACTAGCTGGAGCCTACAATGAGCAGTTCTTC. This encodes CASSFSGLAGAYNEQFF.

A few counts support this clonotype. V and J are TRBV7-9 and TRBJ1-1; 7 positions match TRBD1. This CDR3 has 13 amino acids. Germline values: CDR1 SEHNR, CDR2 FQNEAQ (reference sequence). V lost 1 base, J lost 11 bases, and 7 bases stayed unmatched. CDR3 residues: CASSLGPGGTAFF. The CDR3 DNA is TGTGCCAGCAGCTTAGGGCCAGGGGGTACTGCTTTCTTT.

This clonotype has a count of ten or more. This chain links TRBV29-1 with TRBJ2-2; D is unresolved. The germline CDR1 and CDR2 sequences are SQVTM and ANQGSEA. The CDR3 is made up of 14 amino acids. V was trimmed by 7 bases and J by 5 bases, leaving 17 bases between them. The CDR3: CSADPFPGTGELFF. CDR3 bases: TGCAGCGCGGATCCGTTTCCCGGGACCGGGGAGCTGTTTTTT.

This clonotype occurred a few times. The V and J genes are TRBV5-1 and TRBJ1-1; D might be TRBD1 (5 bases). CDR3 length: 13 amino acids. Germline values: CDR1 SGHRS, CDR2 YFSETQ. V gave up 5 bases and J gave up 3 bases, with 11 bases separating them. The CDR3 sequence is CASRVTEYTEAFF. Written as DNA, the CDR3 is TGCGCCAGCAGGGTGACAGAATACACTGAAGCTTTCTTT. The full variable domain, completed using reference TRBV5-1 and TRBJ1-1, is KAGVTQTPRYLIKTRGQQVTLSCSPISGHRSVSWYQQTPGQGLQFLFEYFSETQRNKGNFPGRFSGRQFSNSRSEMNVSTLELGDSALYLCASRVTEYTEAFFGQGTRLTVV.

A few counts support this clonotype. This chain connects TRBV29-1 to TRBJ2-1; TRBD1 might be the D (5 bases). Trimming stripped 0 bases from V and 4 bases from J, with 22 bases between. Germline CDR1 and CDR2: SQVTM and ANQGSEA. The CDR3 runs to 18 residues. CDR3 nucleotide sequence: TGCAGCGTTGAAGAGAGTTTCCCAAGTGGGGCCGATTACAATGAGCAGTTCTTC. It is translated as CSVEESFPSGADYNEQFF.

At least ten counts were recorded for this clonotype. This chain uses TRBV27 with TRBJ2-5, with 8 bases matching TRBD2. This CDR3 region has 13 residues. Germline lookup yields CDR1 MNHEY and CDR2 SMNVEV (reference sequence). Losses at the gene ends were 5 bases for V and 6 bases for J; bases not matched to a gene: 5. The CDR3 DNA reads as TGTGCCAGCAGTGGCGGGGGGCCCAAGACCCAGTACTTC. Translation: CASSGGGPKTQYF.

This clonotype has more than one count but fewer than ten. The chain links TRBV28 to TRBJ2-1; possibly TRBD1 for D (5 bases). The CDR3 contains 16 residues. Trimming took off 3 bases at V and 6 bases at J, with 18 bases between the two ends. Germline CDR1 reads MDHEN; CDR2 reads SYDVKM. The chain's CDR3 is CASSLWTRVGANEQFF. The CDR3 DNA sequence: TGTGCCAGCAGTTTGTGGACAAGGGTAGGGGCCAATGAGCAGTTCTTC.

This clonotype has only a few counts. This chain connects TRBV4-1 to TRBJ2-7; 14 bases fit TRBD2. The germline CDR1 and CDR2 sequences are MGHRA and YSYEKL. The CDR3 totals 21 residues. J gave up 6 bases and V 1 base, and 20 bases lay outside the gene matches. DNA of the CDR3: TGCGCCAGCAGCCAAGGATCGGATTCACCGACTAGCGGGAGGGCCCCCTCCGAGCAGTACTTC. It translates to CASSQGSDSPTSGRAPSEQYF.

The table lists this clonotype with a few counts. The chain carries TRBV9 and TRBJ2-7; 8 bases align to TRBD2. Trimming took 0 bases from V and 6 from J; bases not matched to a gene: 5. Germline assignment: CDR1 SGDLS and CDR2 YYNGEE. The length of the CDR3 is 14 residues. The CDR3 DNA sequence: TGTGCCAGCAGCGTAGGTAGCGGGGTTGGCGAGCAGTACTTC. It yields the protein CASSVGSGVGEQYF.

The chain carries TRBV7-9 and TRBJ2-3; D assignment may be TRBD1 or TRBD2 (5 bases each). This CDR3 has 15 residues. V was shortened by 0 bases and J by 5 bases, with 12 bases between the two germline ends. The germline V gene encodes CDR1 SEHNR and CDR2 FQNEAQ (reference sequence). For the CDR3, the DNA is TGTGCCAGCAGCTTAGCAGGGGACCTCAGAGATACGCAGTATTTT. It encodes CASSLAGDLRDTQYF.

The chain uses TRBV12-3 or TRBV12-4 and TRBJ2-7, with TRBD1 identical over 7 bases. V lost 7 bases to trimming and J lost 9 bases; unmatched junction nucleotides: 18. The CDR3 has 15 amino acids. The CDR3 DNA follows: TGTGCCAGCACCACCACCGGGACAGAAGATTTCGGGCAGTACTTC. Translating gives CASTTTGTEDFGQYF.

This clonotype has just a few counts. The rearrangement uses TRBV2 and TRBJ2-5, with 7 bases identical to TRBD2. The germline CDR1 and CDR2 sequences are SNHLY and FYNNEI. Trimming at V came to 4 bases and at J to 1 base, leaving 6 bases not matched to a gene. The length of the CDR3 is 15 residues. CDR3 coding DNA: TGTGCCAGCAGTGCGGGAGCGGGAAGCCAAGAGACCCAGTACTTC. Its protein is CASSAGAGSQETQYF.

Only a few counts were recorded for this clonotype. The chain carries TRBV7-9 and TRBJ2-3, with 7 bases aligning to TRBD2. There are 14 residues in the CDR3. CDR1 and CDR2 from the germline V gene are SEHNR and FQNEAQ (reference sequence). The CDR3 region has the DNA TGTGCTATCCCAGGGCGGGGGAGCACAGATACGCAGTATTTT. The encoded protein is CAIPGRGSTDTQYF.

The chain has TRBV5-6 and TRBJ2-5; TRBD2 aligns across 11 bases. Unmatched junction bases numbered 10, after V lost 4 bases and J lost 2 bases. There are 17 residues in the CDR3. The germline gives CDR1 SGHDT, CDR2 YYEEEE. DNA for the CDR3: TGTGCCAGCAGCGGATTAGCGGGAGGGCCCGGGCAAGAGACCCAGTACTTC. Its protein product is CASSGLAGGPGQETQYF.

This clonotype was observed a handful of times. The CDR3 DNA follows: TGTGCCAGCAGATCACCCGTTCCGAGCTCCTACGAGCAGTACTTC. This encodes CASRSPVPSSYEQYF. The rearrangement uses TRBV6-2 or TRBV6-3 and TRBJ2-7; D is unclear. Per germline, CDR1 MNHEY and CDR2 SVGEGT. V shed 6 bases and J shed 0 bases, with 15 bases lying between them. The CDR3 spans 15 residues.

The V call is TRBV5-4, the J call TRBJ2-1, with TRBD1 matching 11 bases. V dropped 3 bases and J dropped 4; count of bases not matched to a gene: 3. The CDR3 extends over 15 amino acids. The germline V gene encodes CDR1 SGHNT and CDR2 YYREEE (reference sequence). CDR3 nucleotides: TGTGCCAGCAGCTGGGGACAGGGGGAATACAATGAGCAGTTCTTC. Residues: CASSWGQGEYNEQFF. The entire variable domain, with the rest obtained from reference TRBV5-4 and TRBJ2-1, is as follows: ETGVTQSPTHLIKTRGQQVTLRCSSQSGHNTVSWYQQALGQGPQFIFQYYREEENGRGNFPPRFSGLQFPNYSSELNVNALELDDSALYLCASSWGQGEYNEQFFGPGTRLTVL.

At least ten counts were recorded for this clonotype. In DNA form, the CDR3 reads TGCGCCAGCAGCTTGGAAACGGGAGGACCTTACGAGCAGTACTTC. Its protein product is CASSLETGGPYEQYF. J is TRBJ2-7 and V is TRBV5-1; TRBD2 aligns across 7 bases. Germline V gene lookup returns CDR1 SGHRS and CDR2 YFSETQ. Losses at the gene ends were 0 bases for V and 4 bases for J; bases not matched to a gene: 7. The CDR3 is 15 residues long.

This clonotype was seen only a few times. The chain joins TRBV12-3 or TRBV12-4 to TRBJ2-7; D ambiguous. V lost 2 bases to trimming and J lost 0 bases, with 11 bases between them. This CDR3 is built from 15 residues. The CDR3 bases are TGTGCCAGCAGTTTAATCGGACGGTCCTCCTACGAGCAGTACTTC. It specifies CASSLIGRSSYEQYF.